One T cell receptor beta chain is described in this entry. It was CD45RO-negative cells, positively selected for CCR7, that made up naive CD8 cells, with terminally differentiated effector memory CD45RA+ cells excluded. The data originate from a study of shared clonotypes between healthy human individuals. Using immunoSEQ multiplex PCR, the repertoire was profiled, and TCRdb retains in-frame clones only, with some absent. The table includes approximately 1.9 million clones, 90% to 95% detected once. The V end was cut by 0 bases, the J end by 10 bases, with 17 bases between. The length of the CDR3 is 15 residues. Per germline, CDR1 SGHNT and CDR2 YENEEA.

The sequenced sample consisted of naive CD8+ T cells from PBMCs. V gene TRBV11-3 combines with J gene TRBJ2-3, with D possibly matching TRBD2 (5 bases). This TCR was sampled from a man aged 18 to 30 in good health. Some clones in this sample may be carry-over from other donors' samples. The CDR3 sequence is CASSLDPLGLEAQYF. CDR3 nucleotide sequence: TGTGCCAGCAGCTTAGACCCACTTGGATTGGAGGCGCAGTATTTT.